The T cell receptor beta chain under discussion was sequenced for a study of cytomegalovirus exposure and HLA in healthy donors. Notes on the study in general: Specific recognition of CMV antigens was confirmed in vitro for three chains (all CMV-associated). In the roughly 120 validation repertoires, a later analysis found that first-cohort TCR clusters tended to co-occur. 150 to 200 TCR beta chains were listed as cytomegalovirus-associated.

This CDR3 has 14 residues. V lost 2 bases to trimming and J lost 4 bases, with 12 bases between them. Germline lookup yields CDR1 SNHLY and CDR2 FYNNEI. With respect to this clone: Antigen specificity is unknown.

Sequencing used immunoSEQ multiplex PCR; TCRdb keeps in-frame clones, though not all of them. The sample gives roughly 45,000 clones, 85% to 95% of which show up once; about 8% is in the top ten. V gene TRBV2 combines with J gene TRBJ2-7, with D possibly matching TRBD2 (6 bases). The receptor's source is a woman between 18 and 29 years old in good health and CMV-seropositive. What was sequenced was PBMCs. This CDR3 reads CASSELAPFYEQYF. As DNA, the CDR3 is TGTGCCAGCAGTGAACTAGCGCCTTTTTACGAGCAGTACTTC.